The source of this T cell receptor beta chain is a study of spatial heterogeneity in lung cancer. There are a few counts of this clonotype. Time point here: sample taken at primary tumor resection. The input material, whole RNA from tumor, nontumor lung or frozen PBMC, was sequenced unsorted. This CDR3 is built from 14 residues. Germline V lookup: CDR1 MDHEN, CDR2 SYDVKM. Trimming removed 3 bases at V and 3 bases at J, with 12 bases between. TCRdb independently ran MiXCR on the 5' RACE reads; one entry per CDR3 protein. The sample has around 11,000 distinct CDR3 sequences, around 22% seen once; the top ten hold 33%.

The chain has TRBV28 and TRBJ2-7; D not certain. This receptor was taken from a female donor with early-stage non-small cell lung cancer. The sequences come from PBMCs, collected at surgery. The CDR3 sequence is CASSLVQTVYEQYF. In DNA form, the CDR3 reads TGTGCCAGCAGTTTGGTACAGACCGTCTACGAGCAGTACTTC.